The clone carrying this T cell receptor beta chain was seen repeatedly, ten times or more. Antigen: not known. These data belong to a study of T cells in Graves' hyperthyroidism and ophthalmopathy. Looking at the study overall: Staff took peripheral blood when the initial diagnosis was made, before any treatment began. General observations from the study: Ophthalmopathy, which appeared later, was predicted by the model a median about 6 months before onset.

Stable Graves' hyperthyroidism meant no ophthalmopathy progression within 18 months. Clinical symptoms, serum thyroxine, TRAb, thyroid ultrasound and orbital computed tomography established diagnosis. V lost 3 bases to trimming and J lost 3 bases, with 12 bases between them. The length of the CDR3 is 15 residues. The germline CDR1 and CDR2 sequences are MDHEN and SYDVKM. Amplified regions were TCR beta CDR3 sequences from RNA transcripts. Using the HTBI primer set, a first-round RT-PCR was run on the TCR CDR3. Via MiXCR, TCRdb re-called the multiplex PCR reads, giving one row per CDR3 protein. The top ten clones hold around 23% of a sample with more than 300,000 distinct CDR3 sequences, around 14% of them seen once.

The chain recombines TRBV28 with TRBJ1-5; D gene ambiguous. Sequenced: blood. The clonotype was recovered from a woman under 40 with Graves' hyperthyroidism. The CDR3 sequence is CASSFLLFDNQPQHF. DNA of the CDR3: TGTGCCAGCAGTTTCCTCCTATTTGACAATCAGCCCCAGCATTTT.